The T cell receptor (beta chain) under discussion was sequenced for a study of identical twins. This clonotype was recorded many times. Its specificity is unknown. V was pared by 3 bases and J by 8 bases, with 23 bases between. Germline CDR1 SQVTM, CDR2 ANQGSEA. This CDR3 comprises 16 residues. Template switching added a universal primer site, and cDNA bore unique molecular identifiers. TCRdb ran MiXCR on the 5' RACE reads and lists one entry per CDR3 protein. The table records around 550,000 distinct CDR3 sequences, 13% to 15% of them present only once. Findings and limits, study-wide: Twin pairs' shared out-of-frame alpha sequences were enriched in low generation probability.

Among all donors, each was a healthy Caucasian. This sample also appeared in a second study, on yellow fever vaccine responses in identical twins.

The sequence was obtained from a woman in her late teens or twenties in good health. The V and J genes are TRBV29-1 and TRBJ2-1; D possibly matches TRBD1 or TRBD2 (5 bases each). Material for sequencing was CD4+ T cells sorted from blood. The CDR3 loop reads CSVDTSLGRTGYEQFF. The CDR3 bases are TGCAGCGTTGATACTTCCCTGGGGCGGACGGGGTATGAGCAGTTCTTC.